The 19 T cell receptor beta chains in this list originate from one sample, sequenced in a study of blood T cell repertoires in COVID-19. Generated by immunoSEQ multiplex PCR, the TCRdb table keeps only in-frame clones and is missing some. The sample contains over 150,000 clones, about 85% of which appear only once. The specimen sequenced was peripheral blood. These receptors came from a woman aged 60-70 years with COVID-19, enrolled during active disease.

V is TRBV23-1 and J is TRBJ2-7; D unresolved. TRBV23-1 is annotated as an ORF whose role is uncertain. The CDR3 totals 11 residues. V was shortened by 2 bases and J by 6 bases, with 5 bases between the two germline ends. The CDR3 region is CASSQPFEQYF. CDR3 nucleotide sequence: TGCGCCAGCAGTCAACCATTCGAGCAGTACTTC.

J is TRBJ2-2 and V is TRBV24-1; D remains unclear. This CDR3 is 14 amino acids long. V lost 3 bases and J lost 6, with 10 bases in between. Germline V lookup: CDR1 KGHDR, CDR2 SFDVKD. The chain's CDR3 is CATSDTYSPGELFF. DNA of the CDR3: TGTGCCACCAGTGATACTTACAGTCCCGGGGAGCTGTTTTTT.

The chain is built from TRBV18 and TRBJ2-7; maybe TRBD2 (6 bases). Trimming took 2 bases from V and 1 from J, leaving 24 bases between them. CDR3 length equals 19 residues. CDR1 KGHSH and CDR2 LQKENI come from the germline V gene. The CDR3 DNA follows: TGTGCCAGCTCACCAAGGAGGGCCGGCGACCCAGGCCAATCCTACGAGCAGTACTTC. Protein: CASSPRRAGDPGQSYEQYF. The full variable domain, its missing parts supplied by reference TRBV18 and TRBJ2-7, is NAGVMQNPRHLVRRRGQEARLRCSPMKGHSHVYWYRQLPEEGLKFMVYLQKENIIDESGMPKERFSAEFPKEGPSILRIQQVVRGDSAAYFCASSPRRAGDPGQSYEQYFGPGTRLTVT.

CDR3 sequence reads: CASSELTSGASEQFF. The CDR3 DNA follows: TGTGCCAGCAGTGAACTGACTAGCGGGGCAAGTGAGCAGTTCTTC. This sequence joins TRBV2 and TRBJ2-1, with 11 bases identical to TRBD2. After removal of 2 bases from V and 9 bases from J, the junction contained 6 bases not matched to a gene. The CDR3 length is 15 residues. Germline V CDR1 and CDR2: SNHLY, FYNNEI.

The chain couples TRBV12-5 to TRBJ1-2, with D tentatively TRBD1 (6 bases). In germline, CDR1 is LGHNT, CDR2 FRNRAP. V lost 7 bases to trimming and J lost 6 bases, with 27 bases between them. The CDR3 length is 17 residues. The CDR3 nucleotides are TGTGCTAGTGCTAAATCCGGGACACGGGTCAGCAGCAATGGCTACACCTTC. Its protein is CASAKSGTRVSSNGYTF.

The V and J genes are TRBV3-1 (or the pseudogene TRBV3-2) and TRBJ2-7; a weak D match, TRBD1 (5 bases). Per germline, CDR1 LGHDT and CDR2 YNNKEL (reference sequence). The V gene lost 3 bases and the J gene lost 2 bases, with 11 bases spanning the gap. The CDR3 runs to 14 residues. The CDR3 DNA follows: TGTGCCAGCAGCCATCAGGGATCAACCTACGAGCAGTACTTC. Amino acid sequence: CASSHQGSTYEQYF.

The V call is TRBV21-1, the J call TRBJ1-2; the table's D call of TRBD1 was not tested on the DNA. TRBV21-1 represents a pseudogene. This CDR3 has 13 amino acids. The CDR3 region is CASSNRVTYGYTF. The CDR3 DNA reads as TGTGCCAGCAGCAACAGGGTAACCTATGGCTACACCTTC.

The J gene is TRBJ1-2, the V gene TRBV20-1; TRBD1 aligns across 7 bases. Germline V gene data show CDR1 as DFQATT and CDR2 as SNEGSKA (reference sequence). This CDR3 is built from 12 residues. V shed 3 bases and J 4 bases; nucleotides not matched to a gene: 2. CDR3 bases: TGCAGTGCTAGTGGGACAGCCTATGGCTACACCTTC. Its protein is CSASGTAYGYTF.

V is TRBV10-3 and J is TRBJ2-1; maybe TRBD2 (6 bases). The V end was cut by 6 bases, the J end by 4 bases, with 13 bases between. CDR1 is ENHRY and CDR2 is SYGVKD in the germline V gene. The CDR3 has 14 amino acids. CDR3 bases: TGTGCCATCAGGCCGGGACTGGAATACAATGAGCAGTTCTTC. Protein sequence: CAIRPGLEYNEQFF.

V usage is TRBV27 and J usage is TRBJ2-7, with 9 bases aligning to TRBD1. Germline loops: CDR1 MNHEY, CDR2 SMNVEV (reference sequence). Germline trimming cut 6 bases from V and 3 bases from J; bases unmatched to any gene: 9. This CDR3 is built from 15 residues. The CDR3 sequence is CASRQGGTGNYEQYF. In DNA, the CDR3 is TGTGCCAGCAGACAAGGCGGGACAGGGAACTACGAGCAGTACTTC.

The chain uses TRBV6-5 and TRBJ2-7; tentatively, D is TRBD1 (5 bases). CDR1 is MNHEY, CDR2 SVGAGI, per germline. The V end lost 3 bases, the J end lost 2 bases, and 11 bases lay between the germline ends. The CDR3 has 14 amino acids. CDR3 protein: CASSYSGPAYEQYF. As DNA, the CDR3 is TGTGCCAGCAGTTATTCAGGGCCCGCCTACGAGCAGTACTTC.

This clone was found once. The genes are TRBV28 and TRBJ1-1; 8 bases agree with TRBD1. With V trimmed by 2 bases and J by 5 bases, 7 bases remained unmatched. The CDR3 is 15 amino acids. Germline V lookup: CDR1 MDHEN, CDR2 SYDVKM. CDR3 protein: CASSLDDRGRTEAFF. The CDR3, as DNA: TGTGCCAGCAGTTTAGACGACAGGGGACGGACTGAAGCTTTCTTT.

This CDR3 is CASSPRPQGVYGYTF. The CDR3 coding sequence is TGTGCCAGCAGCCCCCGCCCCCAGGGGGTTTATGGCTACACCTTC. The V gene is TRBV5-8, the J gene TRBJ1-2, with 7 bases matching TRBD1. The J segment lost 5 bases and the V segment lost 4 bases, leaving 11 bases of the junction unmatched. Germline lookup yields CDR1 SGHTS and CDR2 YDEGEE. The CDR3 contains 15 residues. The full variable domain, completed using reference TRBV5-8 and TRBJ1-2, is EAGVTQSPTHLIKTRGQQATLRCSPISGHTSVYWYQQALGLGLQFLLWYDEGEERNRGNFPPRFSGRQFPNYSSELNVNALELEDSALYLCASSPRPQGVYGYTFGSGTRLTVV.

This clone turned up a few times. Other DNA sequences in this sample translate to the same CDR3. The genes are TRBV5-1 and TRBJ1-1; no clear D. With 0 bases removed from V and 0 bases from J, the gap between germline ends came to 9 bases. Germline lookup yields CDR1 SGHRS and CDR2 YFSETQ. The CDR3 has 15 residues. The CDR3 region has the DNA TGCGCCAGCAGCTTGGATGGCACCTTGAACACTGAAGCTTTCTTT. Translating it yields CASSLDGTLNTEAFF.

This chain joins TRBV7-9 and TRBJ1-2; 7 bases agree with TRBD1. The CDR3 has 14 residues. Trimming at V came to 5 bases and at J to 2 bases, leaving 5 bases not matched to a gene. Germline V gene sequence: CDR1 SEHNR, CDR2 FQNEAQ (reference sequence). CDR3 nucleotide sequence: TGTGCCAGCAGCGTAGACAGGGCGAACTATGGCTACACCTTC. Encoded protein: CASSVDRANYGYTF.

This clone turned up a few times. The chain is built from TRBV7-9 and TRBJ2-7; TRBD2 aligns across 7 bases. The V gene end was trimmed by 5 bases and the J gene end by 4 bases; junction bases not matched to a gene: 20. There are 18 residues in the CDR3. The V gene's germline CDR1 is SEHNR and CDR2 FQNEAQ (reference sequence). Here the CDR3 reads CASSRTLHKREGLYEQYF. CDR3 sequence (DNA): TGTGCCAGCAGCCGAACCCTACATAAGCGGGAAGGTTTATACGAGCAGTACTTC.

The chain joins TRBV5-1 to TRBJ1-3, with TRBD1 identical over 7 bases. V shed 3 bases and J 0 bases; nucleotides not matched to a gene: 6. This CDR3 comprises 16 residues. Looked up from germline, CDR1 is SGHRS and CDR2 is YFSETQ. The CDR3 sequence: CASSYRGDLSGNTIYF. CDR3 bases: TGCGCCAGCAGCTACAGGGGAGACCTCTCTGGAAACACCATATATTTT.

This clone was seen more than once but under ten times. The chain couples TRBV19 to TRBJ1-2; TRBD1 matches at 9 bases. After removal of 6 bases from V and 8 bases from J, the junction contained 10 bases not matched to a gene. CDR1 is LNHDA, CDR2 SQIVND, per germline (reference sequence). This CDR3 has 14 amino acids. CDR3 DNA sequence: TGTGCCAGTAGGTTGGGGACAGGGTATCTAGGCTACACCTTC. This encodes CASRLGTGYLGYTF.

The chain uses TRBV9 and TRBJ2-7; 7 nucleotides match TRBD1. After removal of 4 bases from V and 5 bases from J, the junction contained 6 bases not matched to a gene. This CDR3 is built from 13 residues. Germline assignment: CDR1 SGDLS and CDR2 YYNGEE. Here the CDR3 DNA reads TGTGCCAGCAGCCTTACACAGGGGAACGAGCAGTACTTC. As protein: CASSLTQGNEQYF.